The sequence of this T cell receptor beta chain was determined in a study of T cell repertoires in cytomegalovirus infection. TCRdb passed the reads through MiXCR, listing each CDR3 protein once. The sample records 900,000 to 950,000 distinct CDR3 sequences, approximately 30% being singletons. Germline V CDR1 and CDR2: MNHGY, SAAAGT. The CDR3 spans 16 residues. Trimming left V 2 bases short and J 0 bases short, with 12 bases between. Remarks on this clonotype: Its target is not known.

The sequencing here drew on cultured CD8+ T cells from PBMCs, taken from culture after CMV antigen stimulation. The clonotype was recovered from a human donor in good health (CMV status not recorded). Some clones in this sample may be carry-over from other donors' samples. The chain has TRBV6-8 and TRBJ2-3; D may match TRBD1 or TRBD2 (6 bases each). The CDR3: CASSYRGAASTDTQYF. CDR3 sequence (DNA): TGTGCCAGCAGTTACAGGGGGGCGGCTAGCACAGATACGCAGTATTTT.